The clone carrying this T cell receptor beta chain turned up a few times. Its antigen remains unidentified. The data were taken from a study of beta chain features in type 1 diabetes. As for the study in general: On cell yields, gender and age, patients and healthy donors were similar. The examined sorted cells totaled 107,917,701 across samples.

General study findings and limits: Type 1 diabetes patients had TCRB CDR3s that were shorter (moderately but significantly so) in all four CD4+ subsets.

Sampling consisted of one heparinised blood draw per donor, averaging roughly 0.12 L. Purity above 95% was achieved in all sorted populations. As every portion of the isolated RNA was reverse transcribed, the sequencing read expressed TCRB transcripts. Sequenced by immunoSEQ multiplex PCR; TCRdb stores in-frame clones only, minus some. The table shows a few hundred thousand clones, with around 12% occurring only once. Per germline, CDR1 SGHNT and CDR2 YYREEE (reference sequence). Trimming took off 2 bases at V and 3 bases at J, with 6 bases between the two ends. The CDR3 consists of 12 residues. The sample was naive CD4+ T cells from blood. The chain has TRBV5-4 and TRBJ2-7; TRBD2 is a possible D gene (6 bases). This TCR was sampled from a woman younger than 35 with type 1 diabetes. The CDR3 DNA reads as TGTGCCAGCAGCTTCGGGGGCTACGAGCAGTACTTC. Residues: CASSFGGYEQYF.